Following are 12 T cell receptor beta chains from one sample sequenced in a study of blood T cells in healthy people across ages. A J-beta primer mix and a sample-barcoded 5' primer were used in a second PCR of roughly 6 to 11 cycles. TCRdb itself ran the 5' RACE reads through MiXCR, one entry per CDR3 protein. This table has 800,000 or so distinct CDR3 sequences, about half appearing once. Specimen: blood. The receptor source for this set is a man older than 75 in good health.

The CDR3 here is CASSLARREGYTF. CDR3 coding DNA: TGTGCCAGCAGCTTAGCGCGCAGGGAAGGCTACACCTTC. This chain connects TRBV7-2 to TRBJ1-2; the D gene is possibly TRBD1 (5 bases). V was clipped by 0 bases and J by 8 bases, with 10 bases between them. The CDR3 has 13 amino acids. Looked up from germline, CDR1 is SGHTA and CDR2 is FQGNSA.

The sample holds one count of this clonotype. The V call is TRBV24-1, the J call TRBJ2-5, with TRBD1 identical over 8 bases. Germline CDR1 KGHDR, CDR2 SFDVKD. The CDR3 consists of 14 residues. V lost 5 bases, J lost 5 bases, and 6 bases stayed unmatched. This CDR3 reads CATSGTGSEETQYF. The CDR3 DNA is TGTGCCACCAGTGGGACAGGGAGCGAGGAGACCCAGTACTTC.

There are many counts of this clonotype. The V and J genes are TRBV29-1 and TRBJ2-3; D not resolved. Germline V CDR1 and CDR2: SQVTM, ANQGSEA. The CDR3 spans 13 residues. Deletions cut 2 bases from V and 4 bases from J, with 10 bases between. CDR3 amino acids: CSVESFGSDTQYF. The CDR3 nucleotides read TGCAGCGTTGAAAGCTTCGGGTCAGATACGCAGTATTTT.

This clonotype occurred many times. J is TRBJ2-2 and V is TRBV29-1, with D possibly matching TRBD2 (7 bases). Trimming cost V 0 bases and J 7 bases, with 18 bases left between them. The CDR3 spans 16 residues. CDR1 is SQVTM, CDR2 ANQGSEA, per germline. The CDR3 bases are TGCAGCGTTGAAGATTTCTCCTCAGGGGAGGGCGGGGAGCTGTTTTTT. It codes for CSVEDFSSGEGGELFF.

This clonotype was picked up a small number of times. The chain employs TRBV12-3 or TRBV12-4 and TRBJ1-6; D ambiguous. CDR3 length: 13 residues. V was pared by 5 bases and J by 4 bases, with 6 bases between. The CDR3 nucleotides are TGTGCCAGCAGTGCAGATTATAATTCACCCCTCCACTTT. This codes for CASSADYNSPLHF.

The CDR3 DNA reads as TGTGCCAGCAGCAAAGGACAGAACTACGAGCAGTACTTC. Amino acid sequence: CASSKGQNYEQYF. This chain links TRBV11-1 with TRBJ2-4; possible D gene TRBD1, 6 bases. TRBJ2-7 explains the end of the DNA better; the J call may be wrong. Germline V CDR1 and CDR2: SGHAT, FQDESV (reference sequence). There are 13 residues in the CDR3.

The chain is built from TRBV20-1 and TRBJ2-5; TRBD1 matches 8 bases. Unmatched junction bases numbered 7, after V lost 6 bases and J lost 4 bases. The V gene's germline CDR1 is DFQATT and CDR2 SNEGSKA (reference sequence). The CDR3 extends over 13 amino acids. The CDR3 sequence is CSATPGGAETQYF. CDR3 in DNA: TGCAGTGCCACCCCAGGGGGCGCAGAGACCCAGTACTTC.

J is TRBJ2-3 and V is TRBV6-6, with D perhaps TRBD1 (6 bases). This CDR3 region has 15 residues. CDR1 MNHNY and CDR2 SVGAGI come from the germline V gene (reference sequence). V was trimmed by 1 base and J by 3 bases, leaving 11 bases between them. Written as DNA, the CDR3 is TGTGCCAGCAGTTACTTAGGGGGTCGGACAGATACGCAGTATTTT. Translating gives CASSYLGGRTDTQYF.

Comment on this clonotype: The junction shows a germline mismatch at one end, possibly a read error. CDR3 sequence: CASTTRMGGANYGCTF. The DNA for the CDR3 is TGTGCCAGCACCACAAGGATGGGGGGCGCTAACTATGGCTGCACCTTC. The chain combines TRBV28 with TRBJ1-2; a possible D gene is TRBD1 (6 bases). CDR1 is MDHEN, CDR2 SYDVKM, per germline. This CDR3 comprises 16 residues.

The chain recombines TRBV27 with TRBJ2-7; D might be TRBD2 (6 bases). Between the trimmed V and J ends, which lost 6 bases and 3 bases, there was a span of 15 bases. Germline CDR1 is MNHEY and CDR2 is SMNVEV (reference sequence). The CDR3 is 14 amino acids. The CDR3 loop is CASSTRDSIYEQYF. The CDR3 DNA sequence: TGTGCCAGCAGCACCCGGGACTCCATCTACGAGCAGTACTTC.

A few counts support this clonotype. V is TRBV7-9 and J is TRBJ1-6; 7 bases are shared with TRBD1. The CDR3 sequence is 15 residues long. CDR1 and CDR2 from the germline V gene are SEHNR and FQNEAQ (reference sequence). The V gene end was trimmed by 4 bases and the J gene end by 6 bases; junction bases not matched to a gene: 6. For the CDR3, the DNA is TGTGCCAGCAGCTCAACCGGGACAGCTAATTCACCCCTCCACTTT. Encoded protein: CASSSTGTANSPLHF.

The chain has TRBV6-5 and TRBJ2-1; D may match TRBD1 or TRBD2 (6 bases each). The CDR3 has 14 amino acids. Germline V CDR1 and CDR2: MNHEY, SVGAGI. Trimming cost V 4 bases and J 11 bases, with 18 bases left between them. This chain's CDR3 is CASSWRRGANKQFF. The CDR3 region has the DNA TGTGCCAGCAGTTGGAGGAGGGGGGCGAATAAGCAGTTCTTC.